Listed here are 27 T cell receptor beta chains from one sample, sequenced in a study of cytomegalovirus exposure and HLA in healthy donors. The PCR employed 60 Vbeta primers together with 13 Jbeta primers. Sequencing was performed with immunoSEQ multiplex PCR; in TCRdb, only in-frame clones are kept and a portion is missing. Of 180,000 or so clones listed, about 85% are singletons. The material sequenced was PBMCs. The receptors derive from a girl aged 5 to 17 in good health and CMV-seropositive.

The rearrangement joins TRBV27 to TRBJ2-1, with D maybe TRBD2 (5 bases). The ends were cut back, 8 bases at V and 5 bases at J, with 19 bases in the middle. Germline assignment: CDR1 MNHEY and CDR2 SMNVEV (reference sequence). CDR3 length: 15 residues. CDR3 nucleotides: TGTGCCAGCCTCCCAACTAGAGGTATTAACAATGAGCAGTTCTTC. Translated, it gives CASLPTRGINNEQFF.

The chain joins TRBV27 to TRBJ2-7, with 8 bases lining up with TRBD2. Trimming cost V 6 bases and J 2 bases; bases outside gene matches: 12. The germline V gene encodes CDR1 MNHEY and CDR2 SMNVEV (reference sequence). The CDR3 extends over 16 amino acids. The CDR3 DNA reads as TGTGCCAGCAGCCGTCCTGGAGCGGGAGAAACCTACGAGCAGTACTTC. The encoded protein is CASSRPGAGETYEQYF.

The J gene is TRBJ2-3, the V gene TRBV18; 11 nucleotides match TRBD1. Germline V gene data show CDR1 as KGHSH and CDR2 as LQKENI. V lost 6 bases to trimming and J lost 7 bases; unmatched junction nucleotides: 3. This CDR3 region has 13 residues. In DNA form, the CDR3 reads TGTGCCAGCTCGGACAGGGGGCTAAATACGCAGTATTTT. Amino acid sequence: CASSDRGLNTQYF.

The chain links TRBV9 to TRBJ2-7, with TRBD2 identical over 9 bases. CDR1 and CDR2 (germline): SGDLS, YYNGEE. The CDR3 length is 18 residues. Trimming removed 4 bases from V and 0 bases from J; junction bases left unmatched: 14. DNA for the CDR3: TGTGCCAGCAGCCCCCCCCGTAGCGGGAGAATTAGCTCCTACGAGCAGTACTTC. Protein: CASSPPRSGRISSYEQYF.

The chain has TRBV5-4 and TRBJ2-7; 7 nucleotides match TRBD1. The junction had 7 bases not matched to a gene; V was cut back by 4 bases and J by 3 bases. CDR3 length: 14 residues. CDR1 and CDR2 (germline): SGHNT, YYREEE (reference sequence). The CDR3 DNA sequence: TGTGCCAGCAGCGACCGACGACAGGGCTACGAGCAGTACTTC. It codes for CASSDRRQGYEQYF.

The chain is built from TRBV11-2 and TRBJ2-7; 9 bases are shared with TRBD2. After removal of 5 bases from V and 4 bases from J, the junction contained 6 bases not matched to a gene. The CDR3 runs to 14 residues. The germline CDR1 and CDR2 sequences are SGHAT and FQNNGV. CDR3 DNA: TGTGCCAGCAGCCCATTTAGCGGGAGATACGAGCAGTACTTC. As protein: CASSPFSGRYEQYF.

The CDR3 region is CASSEYMDRADTIYF. The CDR3 DNA is TGTGCCAGCAGTGAATATATGGACAGGGCTGACACCATATATTTT. The chain joins TRBV25-1 to TRBJ1-3, with 8 bases matching TRBD1. This CDR3 region has 15 residues. Trimming removed 0 bases from V and 8 bases from J; junction bases left unmatched: 6. Germline V lookup: CDR1 MGHDK, CDR2 SYGVNS. The whole variable domain, filled in from reference TRBV25-1 and TRBJ1-3, reads EADIYQTPRYLVIGTGKKITLECSQTMGHDKMYWYQQDPGMELHLIHYSYGVNSTEKGDLSSESTVSRIRTEHFPLTLESARPSHTSQYLCASSEYMDRADTIYFGEGSWLTVV.

The gene calls are TRBV25-1 and TRBJ2-5; D is perhaps TRBD1 (6 bases). The J call is in doubt because the DNA end fits TRBJ2-7 better. This CDR3 comprises 14 residues. Germline CDR1 is MGHDK and CDR2 is SYGVNS. This CDR3 is CASSHDRRVYEQYF. In DNA form, the CDR3 reads TGTGCCAGCAGTCACGACAGGAGAGTCTACGAGCAGTACTTC.

The rearrangement joins TRBV23-1 to TRBJ1-5, with D possibly matching TRBD1 (5 bases). TRBV23-1 is an ORF for which the function is uncertain. Between the trimmed V and J ends, which lost 6 bases and 2 bases, there was a span of 11 bases. This CDR3 has 14 amino acids. The CDR3 sequence is CASRTTGRNQPQHF. The CDR3, as DNA: TGCGCCAGCAGAACCACAGGACGCAATCAGCCCCAGCATTTT.

V usage is TRBV5-1 and J usage is TRBJ2-5, with D hard to call. V lost 0 bases and J lost 2, with 8 bases in between. The germline V gene has CDR1 SGHRS and CDR2 YFSETQ. The CDR3 is made up of 14 amino acids. The DNA for the CDR3 is TGCGCCAGCAGCTTGGGAGTTCCACAAGAGACCCAGTACTTC. This sequence encodes CASSLGVPQETQYF.

This clone turned up a few times. This chain links TRBV4-1 with TRBJ1-5; TRBD1 is a possible D gene (5 bases). V gave up 3 bases and J gave up 4 bases, with 13 bases separating them. The germline CDR1 and CDR2 sequences are MGHRA and YSYEKL. The CDR3 length is 15 residues. The CDR3 protein is CASSHQTGGNQPQHF. The CDR3 DNA is TGCGCCAGCAGCCACCAGACGGGGGGTAATCAGCCCCAGCATTTT.

This clone was seen more than once but under ten times. The chain uses TRBV15 and TRBJ1-5; no clear D gene. The germline V gene encodes CDR1 LNHNV and CDR2 YYDKDF (reference sequence). Trimming removed 4 bases from V and 10 bases from J, with 29 bases in between. The CDR3 has 18 amino acids. The CDR3 nucleotides are TGTGCCACCAGCAACTCTGCGGGTATACTTTCCATCTTGCACCCCCAGCATTTT. Protein sequence: CATSNSAGILSILHPQHF.

DNA of the CDR3: TGTGCCAGCAGTGCAATTCGGGGGACCCAGTACTTC. Translated: CASSAIRGTQYF. This chain joins TRBV6-5 and TRBJ2-5; TRBD2 is a possible D gene (5 bases). The CDR3 has 12 residues. V lost 5 bases to trimming and J lost 7 bases, with 11 bases between them. Germline CDR1 reads MNHEY; CDR2 reads SVGAGI.

The V gene is TRBV6-5, the J gene TRBJ2-7; D gene uncertain. Germline loops: CDR1 MNHEY, CDR2 SVGAGI. The CDR3 runs 14 residues. Trimming stripped 2 bases from V and 0 bases from J, with 8 bases between. CDR3 sequence: CASSYERSSYEQYF. The CDR3 DNA reads as TGTGCCAGCAGTTACGAGCGTAGCTCCTACGAGCAGTACTTC.

V is TRBV29-1 and J is TRBJ1-2; possible D gene TRBD1, 6 bases. Trimming took off 0 bases at V and 4 bases at J, with 9 bases between the two ends. The V gene's germline CDR1 is SQVTM and CDR2 ANQGSEA. The CDR3 covers 13 residues. CDR3 DNA: TGCAGCGTTGAAGAGGCAGGGGTCTATGGCTACACCTTC. The encoded protein is CSVEEAGVYGYTF.

The CDR3 coding sequence is TGTGCCAGCAGGGCGGAAGGATTGCAGCAGTACTTC. Translated: CASRAEGLQQYF. This chain joins TRBV27 and TRBJ2-7; D is unclear. CDR3 length: 12 residues. V was pared by 6 bases and J by 8 bases, with 14 bases between. Per germline, CDR1 MNHEY and CDR2 SMNVEV (reference sequence).

The genes are TRBV7-2 and TRBJ1-1, with unresolved D. V was pared by 8 bases and J by 0 bases, with 10 bases between. There are 13 residues in the CDR3. The germline CDR1 and CDR2 sequences are SGHTA and FQGNSA. CDR3 residues: CASGLTMNTEAFF. The CDR3 DNA follows: TGTGCCAGCGGCCTCACAATGAACACTGAAGCTTTCTTT.

Comment on this clone: The sample has other DNA sequences that encode this CDR3 too. The V call is TRBV5-1, the J call TRBJ2-7, with D perhaps TRBD1 (5 bases). Germline CDR1 reads SGHRS; CDR2 reads YFSETQ. V was pared by 0 bases and J by 3 bases, with 7 bases between. The CDR3 loop spans 13 amino acids. Here the CDR3 DNA reads TGCGCCAGCAGCTTGGGACAGAACTACGAGCAGTACTTC. It translates to CASSLGQNYEQYF.

The count of this clone is one. The J gene is TRBJ1-2, the V gene TRBV19; 7 bases are a match to TRBD1. This CDR3 has 14 residues. The V and J ends lost 6 bases and 2 bases, in that order; junction bases with no gene match: 6. Germline V gene lookup returns CDR1 LNHDA and CDR2 SQIVND (reference sequence). CDR3 sequence reads: CASSRTGSNYGYTF. CDR3 sequence (DNA): TGTGCCAGTAGCAGGACAGGATCGAACTATGGCTACACCTTC.

CDR3 loop: CASRTGTSGINEQFF. The DNA for the CDR3 is TGTGCCAGCAGAACCGGGACTAGCGGGATTAATGAGCAGTTCTTC. The chain links TRBV25-1 to TRBJ2-1; 13 bases agree with TRBD2. CDR3 length equals 15 residues. V gave up 6 bases and J gave up 7 bases; unmatched junction bases: 6. Germline V gene data show CDR1 as MGHDK and CDR2 as SYGVNS.

The rearrangement uses TRBV25-1 and TRBJ2-3, with 8 positions matching TRBD2. The end of the DNA is better explained by TRBJ2-1, so the J call may be wrong. The CDR3 spans 17 residues. CDR1 MGHDK and CDR2 SYGVNS come from the germline V gene. The CDR3 reads CASSEPVGSGDFNEQFF. CDR3 bases: TGTGCCAGCAGTGAACCAGTAGGTAGCGGGGACTTCAATGAGCAGTTCTTC.

This clone was seen once. Other DNA sequences in the same sample also yield this CDR3. The V gene is TRBV27, the J gene TRBJ1-1; perhaps TRBD1 as D (5 bases). This CDR3 spans 14 amino acids. The germline V gene encodes CDR1 MNHEY and CDR2 SMNVEV (reference sequence). Trimming pared 0 bases from V and 2 bases from J, leaving 7 bases between. The CDR3 loop reads CASSLSGGNTEAFF. In DNA form, the CDR3 reads TGTGCCAGCAGTTTATCGGGGGGAAACACTGAAGCTTTCTTT.

The chain joins TRBV29-1 to TRBJ2-7; D unresolved. V dropped 5 bases and J dropped 2 bases, with 13 bases sitting between them. The CDR3 totals 13 residues. Germline lookup yields CDR1 SQVTM and CDR2 ANQGSEA. This CDR3 reads CSVQVKVAYEQYF. In nucleotides, the CDR3 is TGCAGCGTTCAGGTCAAGGTTGCCTACGAGCAGTACTTC.

The V call is TRBV4-1, the J call TRBJ2-1, with 13 bases that match TRBD2. J lost 7 bases, V lost 0 bases, and 15 bases had no gene match. Germline lookup yields CDR1 MGHRA and CDR2 YSYEKL. The length of the CDR3 is 20 residues. The chain's CDR3 is CASSQDLPIPGLAGRNEQFF. The CDR3 region has the DNA TGCGCCAGCAGCCAAGATCTCCCCATTCCGGGACTAGCGGGACGTAATGAGCAGTTCTTC.

The table lists this clone with a few counts. The chain couples TRBV5-6 to TRBJ2-3; the match to TRBD2 covers 10 bases. The length of the CDR3 is 16 residues. Germline V gene sequence: CDR1 SGHDT, CDR2 YYEEEE. Trimming took 4 bases from V and 3 from J; bases not matched to a gene: 8. The chain's CDR3 is CASSKIGLADTDTQYF. The CDR3 DNA sequence: TGTGCCAGCAGCAAAATAGGACTAGCGGATACAGATACGCAGTATTTT.

The chain joins TRBV29-1 to TRBJ1-2; D unresolved. The ends were cut back, 1 base at V and 2 bases at J, with 8 bases in the middle. CDR1 and CDR2 from the germline V gene are SQVTM and ANQGSEA. This CDR3 region has 13 residues. DNA of the CDR3: TGCAGCGTTGAAGGATACAGAAACTATGGCTACACCTTC. Its protein product is CSVEGYRNYGYTF. Combining the CDR3 with reference TRBV29-1 and TRBJ1-2 gives the whole variable domain SAVISQKPSRDICQRGTSLTIQCQVDSQVTMMFWYRQQPGQSLTLIATANQGSEATYESGFVIDKFPISRPNLTFSTLTVSNMSPEDSSIYLCSVEGYRNYGYTFGSGTRLTVV.

This clone showed up just once. The chain joins TRBV11-1 to TRBJ2-5; TRBD1 might be the D (5 bases). There are 17 residues in the CDR3. V gave up 5 bases and J gave up 1 base, with 20 bases separating them. The germline V gene has CDR1 SGHAT and CDR2 FQDESV (reference sequence). In DNA form, the CDR3 reads TGTGCCAGCAGCCAGTTTAGTTGGGAAGGGGTCCAAGAGACCCAGTACTTC. Translation: CASSQFSWEGVQETQYF.